The 28 T cell receptor beta chains below come from one sample, sequenced in a study of T cell changes during pregnancy in multiple sclerosis. Assay: immunoSEQ multiplex PCR; the TCRdb copy retains only in-frame clones and omits some. The repertoire has about 86,000 clones, less than 95% of them found once; the top ten carry around 2%. Source: peripheral blood, taken in the first trimester of pregnancy. The receptor set was obtained from a female donor in good health, enrolled as a control in a pregnancy study.

J is TRBJ2-3 and V is TRBV11-3, with 7 bases aligning to TRBD1. Trimming at V came to 5 bases and at J to 2 bases, leaving 7 bases not matched to a gene. This CDR3 has 15 residues. Looked up from germline, CDR1 is SGHNT and CDR2 is YENEEA. This CDR3 is CASSKLGTDTDTQYF. In nucleotides, the CDR3 is TGTGCCAGCAGCAAACTTGGGACAGACACAGATACGCAGTATTTT.

Here the CDR3 reads CASSGQEYTDTQYF. The CDR3 bases are TGCGCCAGCAGCGGACAGGAATACACAGATACGCAGTATTTT. The rearrangement links TRBV4-1 to TRBJ2-3; 7 positions agree with TRBD1. V gave up 5 bases and J gave up 2 bases; unmatched junction bases: 4. In germline, CDR1 is MGHRA, CDR2 YSYEKL. CDR3 size: 14 residues.

This rearrangement joins TRBV4-3 to TRBJ1-3; D possibly corresponds to TRBD1 (6 bases). The CDR3 covers 17 residues. The V gene lost 0 bases and the J gene lost 5 bases, with 17 bases spanning the gap. Germline V gene lookup returns CDR1 LGHNA and CDR2 YSLEER. The CDR3 DNA reads TGCGCCAGCAGCCAAGAGAGGCGGGGGCGGTTAAGAAACACCATATATTTT. Its translation: CASSQERRGRLRNTIYF.

J is TRBJ1-1 and V is TRBV9, with a weak D call TRBD1 (5 bases). Germline V gene data show CDR1 as SGDLS and CDR2 as YYNGEE. The CDR3 runs 15 residues. The V gene lost 0 bases and the J gene lost 0 bases, with 9 bases spanning the gap. The CDR3 DNA is TGTGCCAGCAGCGTAGGAGGACACTTGAACACTGAAGCTTTCTTT. This sequence encodes CASSVGGHLNTEAFF.

V and J are TRBV30 and TRBJ2-3, with TRBD1 matching 9 bases. V was pared by 7 bases and J by 6 bases, with 8 bases of the junction left unmatched. Germline V gene lookup returns CDR1 GTSNPN and CDR2 SVGIG (reference sequence). CDR3 size: 13 residues. The CDR3 region is CASWTGAGDTQYF. Written as DNA, the CDR3 is TGTGCCTCCTGGACAGGGGCGGGGGATACGCAGTATTTT.

This clone was counted a single time. This rearrangement joins TRBV6-1 to TRBJ2-7, with 8 bases matching TRBD2. V shed 0 bases, J shed 3 bases, and the junction held 4 bases outside the gene matches. This CDR3 region has 15 residues. Germline CDR1 is MNHNS and CDR2 is SASEGT. The CDR3 nucleotides read TGTGCCAGCAGTGAAGCAGCGGGGGCCTACTACGAGCAGTACTTC. It yields the protein CASSEAAGAYYEQYF.

This rearrangement joins TRBV4-2 to TRBJ1-5; D unresolved. With 0 bases removed from V and 4 bases from J, the gap between germline ends came to 10 bases. The length of the CDR3 is 15 residues. CDR1 LGHNA and CDR2 YNFKEQ come from the germline V gene. The CDR3 bases are TGTGCCAGCAGCCAAGATCTCCGGGGAAATCAGCCCCAGCATTTT. Amino acids: CASSQDLRGNQPQHF.

The chain combines TRBV4-1 with TRBJ1-1, with 7 bases aligning to TRBD1. Losses at the gene ends were 4 bases for V and 5 bases for J; bases not matched to a gene: 10. This CDR3 contains 15 residues. CDR1 and CDR2 (germline): MGHRA, YSYEKL. In DNA form, the CDR3 reads TGCGCCAGCAGCCTTTCAACAGGGGTGTATACTGAAGCTTTCTTT. Protein product: CASSLSTGVYTEAFF.

The chain joins TRBV6-1 to TRBJ1-1, with TRBD1 matching 10 bases. Germline V gives CDR1 MNHNS, CDR2 SASEGT. J gave up 7 bases and V 4 bases, and 9 bases lay outside the gene matches. The CDR3 is 15 residues long. The CDR3 nucleotides read TGTGCCAGCAGTGTTAATCCAGGGACAGGGGTTGAAGCTTTCTTT. This translates into CASSVNPGTGVEAFF.

This clone has only one observation. The J gene is TRBJ2-1, the V gene TRBV13; weak D call: TRBD1 (6 bases). The CDR3 is made up of 14 amino acids. The germline V and J ends were trimmed by 4 bases and 8 bases, with 15 bases remaining between them. Germline values: CDR1 PRHDT, CDR2 FYEKMQ (reference sequence). CDR3 coding DNA: TGTGCCAGCAGCTCCCGAACAGGGATAGATGAGCAGTTCTTC. The encoded protein is CASSSRTGIDEQFF. Based on the CDR3 plus reference TRBV13 and TRBJ2-1, the full variable domain is AAGVIQSPRHLIKEKRETATLKCYPIPRHDTVYWYQQGPGQDPQFLISFYEKMQSDKGSIPDRFSAQQFSDYHSELNMSSLELGDSALYFCASSSRTGIDEQFFGPGTRLTVL.

The rearrangement uses TRBV2 and TRBJ1-5, with D maybe TRBD1 (6 bases). Germline V gene lookup returns CDR1 SNHLY and CDR2 FYNNEI. The CDR3 is 16 residues long. Between the trimmed V and J ends, which lost 1 base and 4 bases, there was a span of 14 bases. The CDR3 sequence is CASSEGLGGENQPQHF. CDR3 DNA: TGTGCCAGCAGTGAAGGATTAGGGGGGGAGAATCAGCCCCAGCATTTT.

The CDR3 DNA follows: TGTGCCAGCAGCTTGGACGCAGTGGAGACCCAGTACTTC. Amino acid sequence: CASSLDAVETQYF. The chain employs TRBV5-4 and TRBJ2-5; D is undetermined. The CDR3 extends over 13 amino acids. Germline loops: CDR1 SGHNT, CDR2 YYREEE (reference sequence). The V and J ends lost 0 bases and 5 bases respectively, with 8 bases between them.

J is TRBJ1-1 and V is TRBV6-5, with D possibly being TRBD1 (5 bases). Trimming took off 10 bases at V and 5 bases at J, with 17 bases between the two ends. CDR1 and CDR2 from the germline V gene are MNHEY and SVGAGI. This CDR3 is built from 13 residues. CDR3 residues: CATFTSRGTEAFF. The CDR3 nucleotides read TGTGCCACATTCACCTCCCGGGGGACTGAAGCTTTCTTT.

The chain is built from TRBV18 and TRBJ1-5; D not resolved. Germline loops: CDR1 KGHSH, CDR2 LQKENI. Trimming cost V 4 bases and J 0 bases, with 16 bases left between them. The CDR3 has 17 residues. Written as DNA, the CDR3 is TGTGCCAGCTCACAGACGGCGGAAGGAGTTAGCAATCAGCCCCAGCATTTT. Translation gives CASSQTAEGVSNQPQHF.

The rearrangement links TRBV27 to TRBJ1-1; D not resolved. Germline V gives CDR1 MNHEY, CDR2 SMNVEV (reference sequence). The CDR3 covers 13 residues. The V and J ends lost 8 bases and 11 bases respectively, with 21 bases between them. This CDR3 is CASGVEGRSGAFF. The CDR3 coding sequence is TGTGCCAGCGGCGTGGAAGGGAGGAGCGGCGCTTTCTTT.

This rearrangement joins TRBV6-5 to TRBJ1-6; possible D gene TRBD1, 5 bases. Trimming stripped 5 bases from V and 6 bases from J, with 14 bases between. Germline CDR1 MNHEY, CDR2 SVGAGI. The CDR3 spans 15 residues. CDR3 loop: CASSTVQGRNSPLHF. The CDR3 DNA reads TGTGCCAGCAGTACCGTTCAGGGTCGTAATTCACCCCTCCACTTT.

The V call is TRBV4-3, the J call TRBJ1-2; no definite D call. CDR3 size: 15 residues. V gave up 7 bases and J gave up 0 bases, with 15 bases separating them. The germline V gene encodes CDR1 LGHNA and CDR2 YSLEER. CDR3 DNA: TGCGCCAGCAAAATAAGGGAGCAGGCTAACTATGGCTACACCTTC. Protein sequence: CASKIREQANYGYTF.

The chain links TRBV6-1 to TRBJ2-3; D not certain. Per the germline V gene, CDR1 is MNHNS and CDR2 is SASEGT. Trimming removed 1 base from V and 2 bases from J, with 10 bases in between. The CDR3 is 15 amino acids. CDR3 nucleotides: TGTGCCAGCAGTGAAGTAAGAACAGACACAGATACGCAGTATTTT. This translates into CASSEVRTDTDTQYF.

The chain joins TRBV7-9 to TRBJ1-2; D remains ambiguous. The germline V gene encodes CDR1 SEHNR and CDR2 FQNEAQ (reference sequence). This CDR3 is 16 amino acids long. The V end was cut by 5 bases, the J end by 4 bases, with 20 bases between. The CDR3 reads CASSPSVGRRIYGYTF. The CDR3, as DNA: TGTGCCAGCAGCCCTAGCGTGGGCCGCCGTATCTATGGCTACACCTTC.

The gene calls are TRBV4-3 and TRBJ2-2; TRBD2 matches 13 bases. The CDR3 sequence is 19 residues long. After removal of 0 bases from V and 2 bases from J, the junction contained 6 bases not matched to a gene. Germline values: CDR1 LGHNA, CDR2 YSLEER. CDR3 bases: TGCGCCAGCAGCCAAGATTCGGGACTAGCGGGGATTAACACCGGGGAGCTGTTTTTT. Its protein product is CASSQDSGLAGINTGELFF.

V is TRBV29-1 and J is TRBJ1-1; 9 bases are shared with TRBD1. The CDR3 spans 15 residues. V trimming: 7 bases; J trimming: 5 bases; junction bases outside the gene matches: 14. The V gene's germline CDR1 is SQVTM and CDR2 ANQGSEA. The CDR3 nucleotides are TGCAGCGGGAAACCCGGGACAGGGACACGGACTGAAGCTTTCTTT. Its protein is CSGKPGTGTRTEAFF.

The chain combines TRBV5-1 with TRBJ2-3, with a tentative D call TRBD2 (6 bases). Trimming removed 5 bases from V and 2 bases from J, with 9 bases in between. This CDR3 has 13 residues. CDR1 SGHRS and CDR2 YFSETQ come from the germline V gene. CDR3 residues: CASREGATDTQYF. CDR3 bases: TGCGCCAGCAGGGAGGGCGCCACAGATACGCAGTATTTT.

The chain uses TRBV6-5 and TRBJ2-2; 8 nucleotides align to TRBD1. V lost 0 bases and J lost 6; bases outside the gene matches: 6. The CDR3 covers 16 residues. Germline CDR1 reads MNHEY; CDR2 reads SVGAGI. This CDR3 reads CASSYSPGGIAGELFF. The CDR3 nucleotides are TGTGCCAGCAGTTACTCCCCAGGGGGCATTGCCGGGGAGCTGTTTTTT.

The V call is TRBV9, the J call TRBJ2-5; TRBD2 might be the D (5 bases). CDR1 and CDR2 from the germline V gene are SGDLS and YYNGEE. CDR3 length equals 16 residues. The V gene lost 0 bases and the J gene lost 2 bases, with 14 bases spanning the gap. The CDR3 loop is CASSVEAGNLQETQYF. The CDR3 DNA reads TGTGCCAGCAGCGTAGAGGCCGGGAATTTGCAAGAGACCCAGTACTTC.

V is TRBV15 and J is TRBJ1-3; a weak D match, TRBD1 (5 bases). This CDR3 is 17 amino acids long. Germline CDR1 LNHNV, CDR2 YYDKDF (reference sequence). V lost 0 bases and J lost 8, with 20 bases in between. The chain's CDR3 is CATSRDYQGQLIHTIYF. The CDR3 bases are TGTGCCACCAGCAGAGATTACCAGGGTCAGCTCATTCACACCATATATTTT.

V and J are TRBV7-6 and TRBJ1-1, with TRBD1 identical over 8 bases. CDR1 SGHVS and CDR2 FNYEAQ come from the germline V gene. Trimming cost V 3 bases and J 7 bases; bases outside gene matches: 4. This CDR3 region has 13 residues. CDR3 protein: CASSLDRDGEAFF. Written as DNA, the CDR3 is TGTGCCAGCAGCTTGGACAGGGACGGTGAAGCTTTCTTT.

This chain joins TRBV2 and TRBJ2-5; 8 bases fit TRBD1. With V trimmed by 7 bases and J by 5 bases, 9 bases remained unmatched. The germline gives CDR1 SNHLY, CDR2 FYNNEI. The CDR3 covers 14 residues. CDR3 sequence reads: CASKTTGAGETQYF. In DNA form, the CDR3 reads TGTGCCAGCAAGACGACAGGGGCCGGGGAGACCCAGTACTTC.

CDR3 DNA: TGTGCCTGCGGGAGGGGGAACCCTAATTCACCCCTCCACTTT. Residues: CACGRGNPNSPLHF. The J gene is TRBJ1-6, the V gene TRBV30; perhaps TRBD1 as D (6 bases). V lost 6 bases to trimming and J lost 6 bases, with 15 bases between them. The CDR3 loop spans 14 amino acids. CDR1 and CDR2 (germline): GTSNPN, SVGIG (reference sequence). The full variable domain, its missing parts supplied by reference TRBV30 and TRBJ1-6, is SQTIHQWPATLVQPVGSPLSLECTVEGTSNPNLYWYRQAAGRGLQLLFYSVGIGQISSEVPQNLSASRPQDRQFILSSKKLLLSDSGFYLCACGRGNPNSPLHFGNGTRLTVT.